One and the same sample provided the 12 T cell receptor beta chains below, sequenced in a study of monozygotic twins with cystic fibrosis. This table comes from immunoSEQ multiplex PCR, and its TCRdb copy is limited to in-frame clones, with some not included. This sample carries about 35,000 clones, roughly three fifths of them seen once, and the ten largest clones take around 0.78%. The sample comprised blood. The receptors here all came from a girl aged 5 to 17 with cystic fibrosis.

In this sample, this clone turned up once. This rearrangement joins TRBV30 to TRBJ2-7, with 15 bases fitting TRBD2. The CDR3 has 16 amino acids. The V and J ends lost 6 bases and 7 bases, in that order; junction bases with no gene match: 13. The germline CDR1 and CDR2 sequences are GTSNPN and SVGIG (reference sequence). CDR3 nucleotides: TGTGCCTGTATCCCACAGGGACTAGCGGGAGGTGGGGAGCAGTACTTC. Translating it yields CACIPQGLAGGGEQYF.

The V and J genes are TRBV28 and TRBJ1-2, with D perhaps TRBD1 (6 bases). V lost 3 bases and J lost 4, with 18 bases in between. This CDR3 has 16 residues. Germline CDR1 is MDHEN and CDR2 is SYDVKM. The CDR3 nucleotides are TGTGCCAGCAGTTTCTGGCACGGGGGGCAGGGCTATGGCTACACCTTC. This codes for CASSFWHGGQGYGYTF.

This clone was seen just once. V gene TRBV7-9 combines with J gene TRBJ2-1, with D perhaps TRBD2 (6 bases). This CDR3 spans 13 amino acids. Trimming left V 10 bases short and J 5 bases short, with 15 bases between. Germline CDR1 SEHNR, CDR2 FQNEAQ (reference sequence). CDR3 coding DNA: TGTGCCAACATATGGAGGGCCGACAATGAGCAGTTCTTC. It encodes CANIWRADNEQFF.

In its sample, this clone was seen once. V gene TRBV9 combines with J gene TRBJ2-3; TRBD2 matches 11 bases. The trim removed 4 bases at V and 5 bases at J, leaving 3 bases unmatched. The CDR3 spans 14 residues. Germline V CDR1 and CDR2: SGDLS, YYNGEE. The CDR3 loop is CASSPGTSGDTQYF. CDR3 sequence (DNA): TGTGCCAGCAGCCCGGGGACTAGCGGAGATACGCAGTATTTT. Full variable domain (rest looked up from reference TRBV9 and TRBJ2-3): DSGVTQTPKHLITATGQRVTLRCSPRSGDLSVYWYQQSLDQGLQFLIQYYNGEERAKGNILERFSAQQFPDLHSELNLSSLELGDSALYFCASSPGTSGDTQYFGPGTRLTVL.

This chain connects TRBV13 to TRBJ1-3; a possible D gene is TRBD1 (5 bases). Trimming left V 7 bases short and J 0 bases short, with 16 bases between. This CDR3 is built from 16 residues. Germline V CDR1 and CDR2: PRHDT, FYEKMQ (reference sequence). The CDR3 DNA is TGTGCCAGCACCCACCCGGGACGTAACTCTGGAAACACCATATATTTT. Protein product: CASTHPGRNSGNTIYF.

The chain recombines TRBV11-1 with TRBJ2-7; TRBD2 agrees at 12 bases. V dropped 4 bases and J dropped 2; count of bases not matched to a gene: 12. This CDR3 is 18 amino acids long. Per germline, CDR1 SGHAT and CDR2 FQDESV (reference sequence). The CDR3 region is CASSSASASGRVAYEQYF. Here the CDR3 DNA reads TGTGCCAGCAGCTCAGCTTCTGCTAGCGGGAGGGTCGCCTACGAGCAGTACTTC.

The genes are TRBV7-6 and TRBJ2-1, with D possibly TRBD2 on 5 matching bases. V gave up 5 bases and J gave up 0 bases, with 17 bases separating them. Germline V lookup: CDR1 SGHVS, CDR2 FNYEAQ. The CDR3 is made up of 17 amino acids. In DNA, the CDR3 is TGTGCCAGCAGCCGAAAGAGGAGGCCCAGCTCCTACAATGAGCAGTTCTTC. Encoded protein: CASSRKRRPSSYNEQFF.

The chain combines TRBV22-1 with TRBJ1-2. TRBV22-1 is noted as a pseudogene. The CDR3 consists of 16 residues. For the CDR3, the DNA is TGTCCTGGGAGCGCACCTCGGGGGAAGTACGGTGATGGCTACACCTTC. The encoded protein is CPGSAPRGKYGDGYTF.

The chain joins TRBV6-5 to TRBJ2-1; 9 bases are shared with TRBD2. V shed 6 bases, J shed 7 bases, and the junction held 10 bases outside the gene matches. CDR3 length equals 15 residues. CDR1 and CDR2 from the germline V gene are MNHEY and SVGAGI. The DNA of the CDR3 is TGTGCCAGCAGCAATAGCGGGAGATTTAGGAATGAGCAGTTCTTC. It codes for CASSNSGRFRNEQFF.

This clone was seen a few times. The chain recombines TRBV29-1 with TRBJ1-4; TRBD1 aligns across 8 bases. The CDR3 consists of 14 residues. Germline loops: CDR1 SQVTM, CDR2 ANQGSEA. The V gene end was trimmed by 6 bases and the J gene end by 8 bases; junction bases not matched to a gene: 11. The CDR3 sequence: CSVAPTGEAEKLFF. In DNA form, the CDR3 reads TGCAGCGTGGCTCCGACAGGGGAGGCGGAAAAACTGTTTTTT.

V usage is TRBV6-5 and J usage is TRBJ2-1; D assignment may be TRBD1 or TRBD2 (5 bases each). The ends were cut back, 2 bases at V and 4 bases at J, with 12 bases in the middle. Per germline, CDR1 MNHEY and CDR2 SVGAGI. This CDR3 is 15 amino acids long. The CDR3 DNA is TGTGCCAGCAGTTACGCCGGGACGCTTTACAATGAGCAGTTCTTC. Protein sequence: CASSYAGTLYNEQFF.

The chain has TRBV25-1 and TRBJ1-2; D is unclear. V was cut by 2 bases and J by 5 bases, with 6 bases left in between. This CDR3 is built from 12 residues. Germline CDR1 is MGHDK and CDR2 is SYGVNS. The CDR3: CASSERGYGYTF. CDR3 DNA: TGTGCCAGCAGTGAAAGAGGGTATGGCTACACCTTC.